These T cell receptor beta chains were read from a single sample in a study of T-cell memory formation after mild COVID-19. TCRdb recomputed calls from the 5' RACE reads with MiXCR, one row per CDR3 protein. The table has roughly 340,000 distinct CDR3 sequences, roughly 15% seen once. Sequenced material: PBMCs or a T cell subset sorted from them (not recorded which). All receptors come from a young man who had mild COVID-19 (a few samples of this study predate the infection). Cell type and time point are not known. Each CDR3 is given with its conserved first and last residue. D genes are given only for firm matches. Not every row has a clone size; where given, it reads once, few, many or a size class.

J | D | V | size | length | DNA | CDR3
TRBJ2-3 | NA | TRBV5-1 | many | 14 | TGCGCCAGCAGCTTCTCCGGACCGGGAGATACGCAGTATTTT | CASSFSGPGDTQYF
TRBJ2-7 | TRBD1 | TRBV10-3 | NA | 14 | TGTGCCATCAGTGACTTGACAGGGGGTCGGGAGCAGTACTTC | CAISDLTGGREQYF
TRBJ2-7 | TRBD1 | TRBV10-3 | NA | 13 | TGTGCCCTTGTCCGGGACAGGCGCGACGAGCAGTACTTC | CALVRDRRDEQYF
TRBJ1-1 | TRBD1 | TRBV3-1 | NA | 16 | TGTGCCAGCAGCCCCCGAACCACAGGGGAGGGAACTGAAGCTTTCTTT | CASSPRTTGEGTEAFF
TRBJ2-1 | NA | TRBV4-3 | NA | 16 | TGCGCCAGCAGCCGCAACCGGGACACGGGCAGAGGTGAGCAGTTCTTC | CASSRNRDTGRGEQFF
TRBJ2-1 | TRBD1 | TRBV5-1 | many | 13 | TGCGCCAGCAGCAGTAATCAGGGGGATGAGCAGTTCTTC | CASSSNQGDEQFF
TRBJ2-3 | TRBD2 | TRBV12-3/TRBV12-4 | few | 15 | TGTGCCAGCACTACCTTAGCGGGACCCGGGGATACGCAGTATTTT | CASTTLAGPGDTQYF
TRBJ2-1 | NA | TRBV7-6 | many | 15 | TGTGCCAGCAGCTTAGAGTGGGGGGGCCGAGGTGAGCAGTTCTTC | CASSLEWGGRGEQFF
TRBJ1-6 | NA | TRBV7-9 | NA | 15 | TGTGCCAGCAGCGACATGAGCTCCTATAATTCACCCCTCCACTTT | CASSDMSSYNSPLHF
TRBJ2-7 | NA | TRBV5-1 | NA | 13 | TGCGCCAGCAGCTTGCAAGACTGGGACGAGCAGTACTTC | CASSLQDWDEQYF
TRBJ2-5 | TRBD1 | TRBV7-9 | NA | 16 | TGTGCCAGCAGCTCGGAACCGGGACAGCGACAAGAGACCCAGTACTTC | CASSSEPGQRQETQYF
TRBJ1-5 | NA | TRBV4-1 | few | 15 | TGCGCCAGCAGCCAAGATAGAGGGAGCAATCAGCCCCAGCATTTT | CASSQDRGSNQPQHF
TRBJ2-1 | TRBD2 | TRBV9 | few | 16 | TGTGCCAGCAGCGTAGACGGCGGGGGGGCTAAAAATGAGCAGTTCTTC | CASSVDGGGAKNEQFF
TRBJ2-2 | NA | TRBV20-1 | NA | 15 | TGCAGTGCTAGGTCGGGCGATTGGGTGACCGGGGAGCTGTTTTTT | CSARSGDWVTGELFF
TRBJ2-1 | TRBD1 | TRBV6-2/TRBV6-3 | NA | 12 | TGTGCCAGTGGGACAGCTCAATTTGAGCAGTTCTTC | CASGTAQFEQFF
TRBJ1-5 | NA | TRBV28 | NA | 13 | TGTGCCACCCGCCCCAGGGTCAATCAGCCCCAGCATTTT | CATRPRVNQPQHF
TRBJ2-4 | NA | TRBV7-2 | NA | 15 | TGTGCCAGCAGACCCTCCGGCAACGACTTAAACATTCAGTACTTC | CASRPSGNDLNIQYF
TRBJ2-5 | NA | TRBV2 | few | 15 | TGTGCCAGCAGTGAACGAGACTGGCACAGAGAGACCCAGTACTTC | CASSERDWHRETQYF
TRBJ1-1 | NA | TRBV5-1 | NA | 15 | TGCGCCAGCAGCTTGACAAGCGGGGTTCGCACTGAAGCTTTCTTT | CASSLTSGVRTEAFF
TRBJ1-6 | NA | TRBV7-9 | many | 13 | TGTGCCAGCAGCTTACAGGGGAATACACCCCTCCACTTT | CASSLQGNTPLHF
TRBJ1-1 | TRBD1 | TRBV6-5 | few | 15 | TGTGCCAGCTGGGGACAGAGACTAGGTGTGACTGAAGCTTTCTTT | CASWGQRLGVTEAFF
TRBJ2-3 | TRBD1 | TRBV29-1 | few | 12 | TGCAGCGCTGACAGGGTCACAGATACGCAGTATTTT | CSADRVTDTQYF
TRBJ1-5 | NA | TRBV6-2/TRBV6-3 | NA | 18 | TGTGCCAGCAGTAGTTACGAAGGCGGCCTGGGTAGCAATCAGCCCCAGCATTTT | CASSSYEGGLGSNQPQHF
TRBJ2-1 | TRBD2 | TRBV7-3 | few | 16 | TGTGCCAGCAGCCCCACTAGCGGGGGGTTTGGGGGTGAGCAGTTCTTC | CASSPTSGGFGGEQFF
TRBJ2-5 | NA | TRBV10-2 | NA | 12 | TGCGCCAGCAGCCCTATCCAAGAGACCCAGTACTTC | CASSPIQETQYF
TRBJ2-1 | TRBD1 | TRBV6-2/TRBV6-3 | few | 14 | TGTGCCAGCAGTTACATGGGACAGGGAAATGAGCAGTTCTTC | CASSYMGQGNEQFF
TRBJ2-1 | TRBD2 | TRBV11-3 | NA | 13 | TGTGCCAGCAGCTTCGAGCGGGGGGCGGCGCAGTTCTTC | CASSFERGAAQFF
TRBJ2-3 | NA | TRBV6-6 | few | 19 | TGTGCCAGCAGTTACTTTGCCGGAGGTGGGGGGACCGGCACAGATACGCAGTATTTT | CASSYFAGGGGTGTDTQYF
TRBJ1-3 | NA | TRBV7-2 | NA | 15 | TGTGCCAGCAGCCTACCACAGGGCTCGGGAAACACCATATATTTT | CASSLPQGSGNTIYF
TRBJ2-2 | NA | TRBV9 | few | 16 | TGTGCCAGCAGCTTTCGGGGTTCTTCGGGCACCGGGGAGCTGTTTTTT | CASSFRGSSGTGELFF
TRBJ2-4 | TRBD1 | TRBV7-9 | NA | 13 | TGTGCCAGCAGGGGGACAGGGAAAAACATTCAGTACTTC | CASRGTGKNIQYF
TRBJ2-5 | NA | TRBV6-5 | NA | 17 | TGTGCCAGCAGCCCAGGACCCGGACAGTGCTTGGGGGAGACCCAGTACTTC | CASSPGPGQCLGETQYF
TRBJ2-5 | NA | TRBV7-2 | NA | 15 | TGTGCCAGCAGCGTTATTCCGGACGGCCAAGAGACCCAGTACTTC | CASSVIPDGQETQYF
TRBJ2-2 | NA | TRBV21-1 | NA | 13 | TGTGCCAGCAGCAAAGTTTATACCGGGGAGCTGTTTTTT | CASSKVYTGELFF
TRBJ2-4 | TRBD2 | TRBV7-2 | NA | 15 | TGTGCCAGCAGCACGGGACTAGCGGGGGGGCGCATTCAGTACTTC | CASSTGLAGGRIQYF
TRBJ2-5 | TRBD2 | TRBV5-1 | NA | 12 | TGCGCCAGCAGAGCGGGGGTGGAGACCCAGTACTTC | CASRAGVETQYF
TRBJ1-1 | NA | TRBV7-6 | once | 15 | TGTGCCAGCAGCTCCACCCTTAACAGTTACACTGAAGCTTTCTTT | CASSSTLNSYTEAFF
TRBJ1-2 | NA | TRBV6-5 | NA | 12 | TGTGCCAGCAGCCCCGAGATAGGGGGCTACACCTTC | CASSPEIGGYTF
TRBJ1-2 | TRBD1 | TRBV5-1 | NA | 15 | TGCGCCAGCAGCTTCCTCCCAGGGGGCGCGTCCGGCTACACCTTC | CASSFLPGGASGYTF
TRBJ1-3 | NA | TRBV20-1 | NA | 15 | TGCAGTGCTAGAGATCGTCAGGCCTCCGGAAACACCATATATTTT | CSARDRQASGNTIYF
TRBJ2-2 | TRBD2 | TRBV12-3/TRBV12-4 | NA | 15 | TGTGCCAGCAATCTCCTTGGGACTAGCACCGGGGAGCTGTTTTTT | CASNLLGTSTGELFF
TRBJ2-7 | NA | TRBV30 | few | 13 | TGTGCCTGGAGTATCGACAGCTCCTACGAGCAGTACTTC | CAWSIDSSYEQYF
TRBJ2-3 | NA | TRBV5-1 | NA | 14 | TGCGCCAGCAGCTTACAGGATATTGCAGATACGCAGTATTTT | CASSLQDIADTQYF